This T cell receptor (beta chain) stems from a study of immune heterogeneity within non-small cell lung tumors. Study outcomes and limitations: Recurrence of the same dominant CDR3 beta clonotypes was seen across tumor sites within a patient, and site-unique high-frequency clones were present alongside them.

Trimming took off 0 bases at V and 6 bases at J, with 13 bases between the two ends. Germline V gene lookup returns CDR1 LGHDT and CDR2 YNNKEL (reference sequence). This CDR3 region has 15 residues. Per sample, around 600 ng of bulk tumor genomic DNA was the template used. Far-apart biopsies, several per primary tumor, were taken during surgery. Samples came from untreated patients having curative surgery for newly diagnosed non-small cell lung cancer. The TCR beta CDR3 region was amplified by multiplex PCR employing 32 V and 13 J primers. One entry per CDR3 protein, called by TCRdb with MiXCR from the multiplex PCR reads. The repertoire holds about 4,700 distinct CDR3 sequences, with around 20% as singletons. Comments on this clonotype: No antigen is known for it.

This TCR derives from a man aged 55 to 70 with non-small cell lung cancer. Sequenced: lung tumor tissue. The genes are TRBV3-1 and TRBJ2-3; D unclear. In nucleotides, the CDR3 is TGTGCCAGCAGCCAAGATTATCTCCAAAAGGATACGCAGTATTTT. Amino acids: CASSQDYLQKDTQYF.